This T cell receptor (beta chain) was captured in a study of OX40 agonist ivuxolimab in advanced cancers. About the study: Every 2 weeks, patients got intravenous ivuxolimab at one of six dose levels (0.01-10 mg/kg). Aged roughly 23 to 79 with a mean of roughly 65 years, they were about 80% male.

A single count supports this clone. The antigen remains unidentified. Broader study findings: Both CD4+ and CD8+ T cell populations in blood had undergone clonal expansion by week 6 at 0.1 to 3.0 mg/kg. CD8+ T cells averaged more expanded clones than CD4+.

TCRdb's table, derived via immunoSEQ multiplex PCR, lists solely in-frame clones and lacks some. The sample holds more than 70,000 clones, roughly 93% seen once. From germline, CDR1 is LNHDA and CDR2 SQIVND (reference sequence). The CDR3 contains 16 residues. J lost 4 bases, V lost 6 bases, and 9 bases had no gene match. The sequence was collected from an adult with an advanced solid tumor such as melanoma, head and neck, liver or kidney cancer. The genes are TRBV19 and TRBJ2-2; TRBD1 aligns across 9 bases. Sequencing was performed on CD4+ or CD8+ T cells sorted from blood, taken in a trial of the OX40 agonist ivuxolimab. The CDR3 nucleotides read TGTGCCAGTAGACGCCCGGGACAGGGTAGCACCGGGGAGCTGTTTTTT. Translating it yields CASRRPGQGSTGELFF.